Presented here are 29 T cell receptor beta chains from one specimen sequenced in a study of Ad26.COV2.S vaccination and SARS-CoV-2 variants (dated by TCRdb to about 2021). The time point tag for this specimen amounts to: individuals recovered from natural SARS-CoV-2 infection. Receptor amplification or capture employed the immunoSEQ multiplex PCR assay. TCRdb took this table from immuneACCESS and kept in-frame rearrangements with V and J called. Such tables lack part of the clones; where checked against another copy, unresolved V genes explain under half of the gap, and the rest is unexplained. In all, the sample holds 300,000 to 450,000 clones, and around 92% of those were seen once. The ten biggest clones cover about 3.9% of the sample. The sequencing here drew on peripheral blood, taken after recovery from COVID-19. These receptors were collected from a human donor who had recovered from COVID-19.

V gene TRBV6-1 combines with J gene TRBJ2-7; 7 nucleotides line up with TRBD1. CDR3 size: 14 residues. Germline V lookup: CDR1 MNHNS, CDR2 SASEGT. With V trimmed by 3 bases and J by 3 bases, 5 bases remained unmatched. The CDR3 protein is CASSDTGQLYEQYF. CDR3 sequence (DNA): TGTGCCAGCAGTGATACGGGACAGCTCTACGAGCAGTACTTC.

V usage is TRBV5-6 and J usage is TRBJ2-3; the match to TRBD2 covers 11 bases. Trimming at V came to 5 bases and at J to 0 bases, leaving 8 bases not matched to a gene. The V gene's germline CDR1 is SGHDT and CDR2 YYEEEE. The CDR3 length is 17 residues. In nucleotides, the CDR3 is TGTGCCAGCAGTCGAAGACTAGCGGGGACTAGCACAGATACGCAGTATTTT. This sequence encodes CASSRRLAGTSTDTQYF. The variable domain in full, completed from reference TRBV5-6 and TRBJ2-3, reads DAGVTQSPTHLIKTRGQQVTLRCSPKSGHDTVSWYQQALGQGPQFIFQYYEEEERQRGNFPDRFSGHQFPNYSSELNVNALLLGDSALYLCASSRRLAGTSTDTQYFGPGTRLTVL.

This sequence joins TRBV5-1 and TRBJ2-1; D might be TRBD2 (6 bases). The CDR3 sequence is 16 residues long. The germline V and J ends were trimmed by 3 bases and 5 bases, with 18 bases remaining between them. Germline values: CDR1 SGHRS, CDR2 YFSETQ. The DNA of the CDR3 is TGCGCCAGCAGCTCAAGCGGAGGCGGGGCCAACAATGAGCAGTTCTTC. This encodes CASSSSGGGANNEQFF.

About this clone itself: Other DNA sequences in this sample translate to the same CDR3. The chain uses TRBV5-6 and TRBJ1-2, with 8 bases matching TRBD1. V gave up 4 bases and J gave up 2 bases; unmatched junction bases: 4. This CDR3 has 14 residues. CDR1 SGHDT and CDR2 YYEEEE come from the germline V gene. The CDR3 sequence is CASSPGQGNYGYTF. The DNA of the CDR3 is TGTGCCAGCAGCCCCGGACAGGGAAACTATGGCTACACCTTC.

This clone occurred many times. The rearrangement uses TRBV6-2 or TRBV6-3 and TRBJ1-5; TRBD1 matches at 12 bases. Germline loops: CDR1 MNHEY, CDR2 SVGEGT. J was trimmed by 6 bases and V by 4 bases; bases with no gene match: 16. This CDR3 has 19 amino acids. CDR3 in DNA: TGTGCCAGCAGTTGGACCGGGACAGGGGGCCCCTTGGGGAGTCAGCCCCAGCATTTT. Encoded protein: CASSWTGTGGPLGSQPQHF.

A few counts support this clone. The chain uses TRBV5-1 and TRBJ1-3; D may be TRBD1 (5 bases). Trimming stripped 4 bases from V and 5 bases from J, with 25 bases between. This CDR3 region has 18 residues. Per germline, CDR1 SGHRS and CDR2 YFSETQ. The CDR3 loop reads CASSPLIGQGSDRNTIYF. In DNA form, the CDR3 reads TGCGCCAGCAGCCCCCTCATCGGGCAGGGATCGGATCGAAACACCATATATTTT.

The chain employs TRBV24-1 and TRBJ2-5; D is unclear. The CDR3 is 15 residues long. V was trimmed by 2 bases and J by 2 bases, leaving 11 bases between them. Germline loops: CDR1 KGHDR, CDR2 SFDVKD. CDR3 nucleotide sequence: TGTGCCACCAGTGATTCTAGAGCTATTCAAGAGACCCAGTACTTC. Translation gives CATSDSRAIQETQYF.

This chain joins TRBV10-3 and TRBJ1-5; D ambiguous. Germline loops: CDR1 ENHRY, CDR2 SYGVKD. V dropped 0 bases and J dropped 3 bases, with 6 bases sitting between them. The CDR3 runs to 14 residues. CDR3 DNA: TGTGCCATCAGTGAGTCAGCTGACAATCAGCCCCAGCATTTT. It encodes CAISESADNQPQHF.

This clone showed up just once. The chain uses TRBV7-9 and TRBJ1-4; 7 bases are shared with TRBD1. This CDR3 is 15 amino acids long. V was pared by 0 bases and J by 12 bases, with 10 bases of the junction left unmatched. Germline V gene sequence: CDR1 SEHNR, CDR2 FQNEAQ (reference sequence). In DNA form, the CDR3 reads TGTGCCAGCAGCTTAGCGCTCCGGGTACAGGGGCAACTGTTTTTT. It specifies CASSLALRVQGQLFF. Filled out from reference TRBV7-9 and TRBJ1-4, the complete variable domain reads DTGVSQNPRHKITKRGQNVTFRCDPISEHNRLYWYRQTLGQGPEFLTYFQNEAQLEKSRLLSDRFSAERPKGSFSTLEIQRTEQGDSAMYLCASSLALRVQGQLFFGSGTQLSVL.

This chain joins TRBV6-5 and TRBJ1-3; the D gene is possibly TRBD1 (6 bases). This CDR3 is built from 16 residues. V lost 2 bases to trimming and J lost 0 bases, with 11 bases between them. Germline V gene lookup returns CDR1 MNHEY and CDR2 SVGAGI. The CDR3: CASSYADRTSGNTIYF. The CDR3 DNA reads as TGTGCCAGCAGTTACGCGGACAGAACCTCTGGAAACACCATATATTTT.

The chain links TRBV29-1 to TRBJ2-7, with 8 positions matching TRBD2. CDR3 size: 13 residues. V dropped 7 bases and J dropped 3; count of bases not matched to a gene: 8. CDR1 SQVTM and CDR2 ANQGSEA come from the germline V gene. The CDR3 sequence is CSADGGGLYEQYF. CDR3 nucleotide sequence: TGCAGCGCGGACGGGGGGGGTCTCTACGAGCAGTACTTC.

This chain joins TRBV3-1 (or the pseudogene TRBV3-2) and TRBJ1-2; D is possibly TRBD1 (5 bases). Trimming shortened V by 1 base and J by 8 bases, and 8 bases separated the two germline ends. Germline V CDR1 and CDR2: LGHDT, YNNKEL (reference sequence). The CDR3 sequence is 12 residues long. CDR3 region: CASSQGGVGYTF. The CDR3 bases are TGTGCCAGCAGCCAAGGAGGGGTGGGCTACACCTTC.

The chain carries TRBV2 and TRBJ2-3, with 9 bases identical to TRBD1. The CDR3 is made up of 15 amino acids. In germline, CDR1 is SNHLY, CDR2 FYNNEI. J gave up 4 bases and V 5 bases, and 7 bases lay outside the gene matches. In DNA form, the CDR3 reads TGTGCCAGCAGTACACAGGGGGCGAGAGCAGATACGCAGTATTTT. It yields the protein CASSTQGARADTQYF.

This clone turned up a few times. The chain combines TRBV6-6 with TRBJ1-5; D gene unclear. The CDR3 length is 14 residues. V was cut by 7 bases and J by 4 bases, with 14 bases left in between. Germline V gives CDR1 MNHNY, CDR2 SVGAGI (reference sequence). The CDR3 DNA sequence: TGTGCCAGCACCTCGGGGTTTGGAAATCAGCCCCAGCATTTT. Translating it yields CASTSGFGNQPQHF.

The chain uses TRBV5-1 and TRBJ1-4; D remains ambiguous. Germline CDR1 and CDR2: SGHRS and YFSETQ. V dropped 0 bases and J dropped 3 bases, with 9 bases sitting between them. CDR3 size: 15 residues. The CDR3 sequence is CASSLVAAPNEKLFF. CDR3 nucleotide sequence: TGCGCCAGCAGCTTGGTGGCAGCGCCTAATGAAAAACTGTTTTTT.

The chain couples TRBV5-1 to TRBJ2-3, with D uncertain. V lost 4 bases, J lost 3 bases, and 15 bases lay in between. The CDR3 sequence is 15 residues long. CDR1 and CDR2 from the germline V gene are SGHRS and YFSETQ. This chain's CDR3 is CASSPGRSWTDTQYF. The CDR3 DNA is TGCGCCAGCAGCCCTGGTAGGAGTTGGACAGATACGCAGTATTTT.

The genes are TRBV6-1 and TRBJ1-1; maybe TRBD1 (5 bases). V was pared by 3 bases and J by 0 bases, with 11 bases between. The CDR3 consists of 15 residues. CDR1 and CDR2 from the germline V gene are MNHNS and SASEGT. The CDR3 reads CASSEGRYMNTEAFF. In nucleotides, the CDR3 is TGTGCCAGCAGTGAGGGACGGTACATGAACACTGAAGCTTTCTTT.

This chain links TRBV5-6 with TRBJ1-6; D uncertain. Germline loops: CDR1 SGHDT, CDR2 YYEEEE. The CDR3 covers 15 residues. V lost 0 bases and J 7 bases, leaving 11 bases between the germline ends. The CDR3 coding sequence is TGTGCCAGCAGCTTGGAGGGCTTCCGCAATTCACCCCTCCACTTT. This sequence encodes CASSLEGFRNSPLHF.

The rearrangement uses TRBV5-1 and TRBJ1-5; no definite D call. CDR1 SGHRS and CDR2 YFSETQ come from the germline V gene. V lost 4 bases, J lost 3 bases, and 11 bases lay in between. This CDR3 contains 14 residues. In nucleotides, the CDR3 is TGCGCCAGCAGCCCATCCGACCCCAATCAGCCCCAGCATTTT. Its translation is CASSPSDPNQPQHF.

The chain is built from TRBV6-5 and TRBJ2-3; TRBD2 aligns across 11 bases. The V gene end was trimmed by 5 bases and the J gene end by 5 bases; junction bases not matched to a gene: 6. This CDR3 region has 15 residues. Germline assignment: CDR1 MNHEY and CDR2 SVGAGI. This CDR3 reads CASSNSGGAKDTQYF. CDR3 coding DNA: TGTGCCAGCAGTAATAGCGGGGGGGCCAAAGATACGCAGTATTTT.

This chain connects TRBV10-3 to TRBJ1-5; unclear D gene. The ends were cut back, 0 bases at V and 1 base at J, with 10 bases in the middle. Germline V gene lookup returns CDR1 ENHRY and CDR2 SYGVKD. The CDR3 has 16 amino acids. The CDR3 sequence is CAISESRIGSNQPQHF. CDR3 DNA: TGTGCCATCAGTGAGTCGAGGATAGGGAGCAATCAGCCCCAGCATTTT.

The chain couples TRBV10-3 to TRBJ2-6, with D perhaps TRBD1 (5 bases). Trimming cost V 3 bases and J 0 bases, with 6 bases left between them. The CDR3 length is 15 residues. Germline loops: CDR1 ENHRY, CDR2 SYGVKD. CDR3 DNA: TGTGCCATCAGTGAAGGGGCCTCTGGGGCCAACGTCCTGACTTTC. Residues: CAISEGASGANVLTF.

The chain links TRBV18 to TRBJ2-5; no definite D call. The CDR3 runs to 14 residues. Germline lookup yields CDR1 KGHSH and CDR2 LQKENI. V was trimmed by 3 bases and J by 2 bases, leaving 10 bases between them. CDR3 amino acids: CASSPIRQQETQYF. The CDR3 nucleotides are TGTGCCAGCTCACCGATCAGGCAACAAGAGACCCAGTACTTC.

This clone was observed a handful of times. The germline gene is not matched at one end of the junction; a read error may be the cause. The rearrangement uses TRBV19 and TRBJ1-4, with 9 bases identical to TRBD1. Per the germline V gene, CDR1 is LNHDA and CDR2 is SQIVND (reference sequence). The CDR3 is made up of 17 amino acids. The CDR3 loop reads CASTAPWDREPNEKLFF. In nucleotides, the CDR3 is TGTGCCAGTACTGCCCCCTGGGACAGGGAACCTAACGAAAAACTGTTTTTT.

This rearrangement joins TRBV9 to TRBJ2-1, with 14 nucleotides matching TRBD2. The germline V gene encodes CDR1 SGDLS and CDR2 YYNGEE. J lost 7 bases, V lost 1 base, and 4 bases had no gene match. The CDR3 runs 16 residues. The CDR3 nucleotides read TGTGCCAGCAGCGTAATGACTAGCGGGGGGGTGAATGAGCAGTTCTTC. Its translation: CASSVMTSGGVNEQFF.

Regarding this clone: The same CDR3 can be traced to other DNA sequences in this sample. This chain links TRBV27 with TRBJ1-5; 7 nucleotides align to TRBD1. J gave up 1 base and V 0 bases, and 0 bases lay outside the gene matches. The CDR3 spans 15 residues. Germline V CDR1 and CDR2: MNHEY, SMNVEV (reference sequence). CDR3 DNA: TGTGCCAGCAGTTTATCCAGGGGGAGCAATCAGCCCCAGCATTTT. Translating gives CASSLSRGSNQPQHF.

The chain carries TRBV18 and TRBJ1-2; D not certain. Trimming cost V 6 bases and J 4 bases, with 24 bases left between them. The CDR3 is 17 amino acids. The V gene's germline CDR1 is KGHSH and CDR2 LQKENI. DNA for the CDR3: TGTGCCAGCTCCCCTAAAAGCGGGTCGCAAGGAGGCTATGGCTACACCTTC. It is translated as CASSPKSGSQGGYGYTF.

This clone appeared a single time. The CDR3 loop reads CASSLGTGQGAGETQYF. CDR3 DNA: TGTGCCAGCAGCTTAGGCACAGGACAGGGGGCAGGGGAGACCCAGTACTTC. This chain links TRBV7-6 with TRBJ2-5; 11 bases map to TRBD1. This CDR3 has 17 residues. CDR1 and CDR2 from the germline V gene are SGHVS and FNYEAQ. J was trimmed by 5 bases and V by 1 base; bases with no gene match: 9. The whole variable domain, filled in from reference TRBV7-6 and TRBJ2-5, reads GAGVSQSPRYKVTKRGQDVALRCDPISGHVSLYWYRQALGQGPEFLTYFNYEAQQDKSGLPNDRFSAERPEGSISTLTIQRTEQRDSAMYRCASSLGTGQGAGETQYFGPGTRLLVL.

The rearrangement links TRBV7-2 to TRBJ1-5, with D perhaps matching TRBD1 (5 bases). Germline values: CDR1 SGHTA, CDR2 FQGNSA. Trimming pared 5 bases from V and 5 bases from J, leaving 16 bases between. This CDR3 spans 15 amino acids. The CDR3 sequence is CASSLQGGQDQPQHF. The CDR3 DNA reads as TGTGCCAGCAGCCTGCAGGGAGGTCAGGATCAGCCCCAGCATTTT.